This TCR beta chain was sequenced during a study of blood T cell repertoires in COVID-19. Libraries were prepared by immunoSEQ multiplex PCR; TCRdb keeps only in-frame clonotypes and omits some of them. Found here are some 200,000 clones, roughly 80% of them singletons; the top ten hold 5.2%. Germline CDR1 and CDR2: MGHRA and YSYEKL. Trimming left V 4 bases short and J 3 bases short, with 9 bases between. The CDR3 totals 13 residues. The receptor was isolated from a woman in her seventies with COVID-19, enrolled during active disease. The chain is built from TRBV4-1 and TRBJ1-2, with D possibly TRBD1 on 5 matching bases. Sequencing was performed on peripheral blood. CDR3 loop: CASSPDTDYGYTF. The DNA of the CDR3 is TGCGCCAGCAGCCCGGACACTGACTATGGCTACACCTTC.